The T cell receptor (beta chain) described here comes from a study of cytomegalovirus exposure and HLA in healthy donors. General study results and limits: High sensitivity and specificity were reportedly achieved when the classifier diagnosed cytomegalovirus status.

Here immunoSEQ multiplex PCR was the method, and the copy in TCRdb shows in-frame clones only, minus some. The top ten hold about 5.3% of the sample, which has 110,000 or so clones, approximately 85% seen once. This CDR3 is built from 13 residues. V was cut by 1 base and J by 10 bases, with 13 bases left in between. CDR1 SGHVS and CDR2 FNYEAQ come from the germline V gene. This clone has a single count. What it recognizes is unknown. This clonotype originated in a man between 18 and 35 years old in good health and CMV-seronegative. The rearrangement links TRBV7-6 to TRBJ1-1; D perhaps matches TRBD1 (6 bases). Sequences were obtained from PBMCs. Here the CDR3 reads CASSLGARGGAFF. The CDR3 coding sequence is TGTGCCAGCAGCTTAGGGGCCCGAGGGGGAGCTTTCTTT.